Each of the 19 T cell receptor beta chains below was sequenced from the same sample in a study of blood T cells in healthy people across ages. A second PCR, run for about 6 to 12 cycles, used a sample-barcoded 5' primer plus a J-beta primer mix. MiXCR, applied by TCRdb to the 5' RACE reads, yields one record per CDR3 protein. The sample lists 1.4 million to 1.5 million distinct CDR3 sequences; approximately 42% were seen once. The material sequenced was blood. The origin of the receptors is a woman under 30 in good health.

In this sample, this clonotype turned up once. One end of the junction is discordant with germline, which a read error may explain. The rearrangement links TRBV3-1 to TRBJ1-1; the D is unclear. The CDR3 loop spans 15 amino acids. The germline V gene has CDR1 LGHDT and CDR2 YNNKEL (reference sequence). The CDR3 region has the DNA TGTGCCAGCAGCCAAGGGGTAACCACCAACAGTGAAGCTTTCTTT. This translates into CASSQGVTTNSEAFF.

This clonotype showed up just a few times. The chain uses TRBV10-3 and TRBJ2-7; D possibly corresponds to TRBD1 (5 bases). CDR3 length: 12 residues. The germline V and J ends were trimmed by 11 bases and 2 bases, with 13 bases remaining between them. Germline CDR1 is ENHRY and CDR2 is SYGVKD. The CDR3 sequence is CASTDSAYEQYF. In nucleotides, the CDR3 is TGTGCCTCCACCGACAGTGCCTACGAGCAGTACTTC.

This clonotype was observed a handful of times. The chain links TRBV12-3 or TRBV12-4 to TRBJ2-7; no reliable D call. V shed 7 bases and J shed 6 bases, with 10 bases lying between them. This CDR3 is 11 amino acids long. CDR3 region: CASKIGSEQYF. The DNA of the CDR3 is TGTGCCAGCAAAATAGGCTCCGAGCAGTACTTC.

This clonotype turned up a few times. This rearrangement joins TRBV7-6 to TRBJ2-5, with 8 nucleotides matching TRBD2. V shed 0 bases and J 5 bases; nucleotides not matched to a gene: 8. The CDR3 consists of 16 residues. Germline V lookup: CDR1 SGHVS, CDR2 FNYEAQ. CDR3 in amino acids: CASSLASGIQGETQYF. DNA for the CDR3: TGTGCCAGCAGCTTAGCTAGCGGGATACAAGGGGAGACCCAGTACTTC.

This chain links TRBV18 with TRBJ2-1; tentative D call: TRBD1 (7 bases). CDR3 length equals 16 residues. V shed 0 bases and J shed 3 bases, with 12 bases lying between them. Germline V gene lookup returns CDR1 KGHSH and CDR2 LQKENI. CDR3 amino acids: CASSPPAQGGYNEQFF. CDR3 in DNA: TGTGCCAGCTCACCACCGGCCCAGGGGGGCTACAATGAGCAGTTCTTC.

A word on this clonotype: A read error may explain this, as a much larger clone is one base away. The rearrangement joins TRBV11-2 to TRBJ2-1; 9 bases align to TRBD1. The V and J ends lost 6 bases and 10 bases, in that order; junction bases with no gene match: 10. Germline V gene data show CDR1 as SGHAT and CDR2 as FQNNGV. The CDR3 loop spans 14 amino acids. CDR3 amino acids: CASRALQGAGEQFF. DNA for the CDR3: TGTGCCAGCAGGGCGTTACAGGGGGCGGGGGAGCAGTTCTTC.

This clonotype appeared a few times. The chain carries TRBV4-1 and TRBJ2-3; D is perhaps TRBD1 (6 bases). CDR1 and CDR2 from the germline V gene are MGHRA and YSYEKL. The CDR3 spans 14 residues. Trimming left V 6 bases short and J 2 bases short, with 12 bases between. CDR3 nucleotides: TGCGCCAGCAGGAGGACAGCAGCCACAGATACGCAGTATTTT. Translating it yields CASRRTAATDTQYF.

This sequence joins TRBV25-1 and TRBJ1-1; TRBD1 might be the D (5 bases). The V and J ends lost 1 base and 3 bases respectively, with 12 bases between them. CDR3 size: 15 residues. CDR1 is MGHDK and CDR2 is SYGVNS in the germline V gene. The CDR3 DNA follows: TGTGCCAGCAGTGAATTCTTCGTAGGGGACACTGAAGCTTTCTTT. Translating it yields CASSEFFVGDTEAFF. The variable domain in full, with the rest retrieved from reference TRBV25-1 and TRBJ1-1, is EADIYQTPRYLVIGTGKKITLECSQTMGHDKMYWYQQDPGMELHLIHYSYGVNSTEKGDLSSESTVSRIRTEHFPLTLESARPSHTSQYLCASSEFFVGDTEAFFGQGTRLTVV.

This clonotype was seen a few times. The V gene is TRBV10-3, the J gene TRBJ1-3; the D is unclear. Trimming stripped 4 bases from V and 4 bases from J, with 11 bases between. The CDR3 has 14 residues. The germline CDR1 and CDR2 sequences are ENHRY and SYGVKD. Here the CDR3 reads CAISGTDGGNTIYF. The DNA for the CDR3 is TGTGCCATCAGTGGGACCGACGGGGGAAACACCATATATTTT.

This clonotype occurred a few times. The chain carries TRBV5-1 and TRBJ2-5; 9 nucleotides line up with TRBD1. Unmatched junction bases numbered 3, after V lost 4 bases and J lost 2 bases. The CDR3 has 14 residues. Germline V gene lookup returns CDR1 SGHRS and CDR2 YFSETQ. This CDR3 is CASSTGTGQETQYF. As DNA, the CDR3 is TGCGCCAGCAGCACCGGGACAGGGCAAGAGACCCAGTACTTC.

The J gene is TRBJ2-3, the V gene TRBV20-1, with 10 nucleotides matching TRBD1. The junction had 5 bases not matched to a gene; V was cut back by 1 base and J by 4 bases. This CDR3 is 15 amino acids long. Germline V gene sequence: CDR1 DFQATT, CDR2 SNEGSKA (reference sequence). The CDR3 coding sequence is TGCAGTGCTAGAGGACAGGGGGCAGGGGCAGATACGCAGTATTTT. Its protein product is CSARGQGAGADTQYF.

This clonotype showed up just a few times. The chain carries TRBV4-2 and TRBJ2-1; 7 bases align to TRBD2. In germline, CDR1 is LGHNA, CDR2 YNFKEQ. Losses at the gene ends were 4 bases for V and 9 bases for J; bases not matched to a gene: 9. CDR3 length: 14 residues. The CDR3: CASSLEEREVEQFF. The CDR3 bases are TGTGCCAGCAGCCTAGAGGAGCGGGAAGTTGAGCAGTTCTTC.

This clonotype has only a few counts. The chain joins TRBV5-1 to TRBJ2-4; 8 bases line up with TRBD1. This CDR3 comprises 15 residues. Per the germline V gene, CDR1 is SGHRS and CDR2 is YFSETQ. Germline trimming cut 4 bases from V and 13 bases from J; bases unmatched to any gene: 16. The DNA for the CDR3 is TGCGCCAGCAGCATGACAGGGGTTGGTGGCAATGAGCAGTACTTC. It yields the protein CASSMTGVGGNEQYF. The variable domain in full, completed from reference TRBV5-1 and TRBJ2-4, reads KAGVTQTPRYLIKTRGQQVTLSCSPISGHRSVSWYQQTPGQGLQFLFEYFSETQRNKGNFPGRFSGRQFSNSRSEMNVSTLELGDSALYLCASSMTGVGGNEQYFGAGTRLSVL.

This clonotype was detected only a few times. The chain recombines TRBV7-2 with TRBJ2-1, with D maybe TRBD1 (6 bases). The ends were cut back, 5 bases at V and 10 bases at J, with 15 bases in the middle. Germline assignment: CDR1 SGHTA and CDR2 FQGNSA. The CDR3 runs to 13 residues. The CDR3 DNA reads TGTGCCAGCAGCCAAAAACCCGGACAGGAGCAGTTCTTC. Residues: CASSQKPGQEQFF.

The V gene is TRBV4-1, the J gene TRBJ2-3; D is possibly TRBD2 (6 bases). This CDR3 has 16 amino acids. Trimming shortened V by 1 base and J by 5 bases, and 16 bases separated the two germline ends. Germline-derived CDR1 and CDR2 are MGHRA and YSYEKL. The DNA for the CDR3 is TGCGCCAGCAGCCAAGGGTTGCGGGGCCCTCTAGATACGCAGTATTTT. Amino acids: CASSQGLRGPLDTQYF.

The CDR3 here is CASSLSTGREAEAFF. The CDR3 DNA sequence: TGCGCCAGCAGCTTGTCCACAGGGCGGGAGGCTGAAGCTTTCTTT. The chain uses TRBV5-1 and TRBJ1-1; TRBD1 might be the D (6 bases). The CDR3 has 15 amino acids. Germline CDR1 is SGHRS and CDR2 is YFSETQ. V was pared by 1 base and J by 6 bases, with 16 bases between.

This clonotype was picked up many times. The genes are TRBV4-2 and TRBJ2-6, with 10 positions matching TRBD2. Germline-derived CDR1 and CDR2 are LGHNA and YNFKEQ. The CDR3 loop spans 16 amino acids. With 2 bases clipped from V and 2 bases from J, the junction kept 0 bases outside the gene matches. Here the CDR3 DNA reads TGTGCCAGCAGCCAAACTAGCGGGGCTGGGGCCAACGTCCTGACTTTC. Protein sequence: CASSQTSGAGANVLTF.

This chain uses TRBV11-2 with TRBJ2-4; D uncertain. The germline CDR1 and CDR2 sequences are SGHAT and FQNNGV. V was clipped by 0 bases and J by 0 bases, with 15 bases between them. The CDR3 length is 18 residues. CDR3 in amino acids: CASSLEICNTLAKNIQYF. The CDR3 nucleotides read TGTGCCAGCAGCTTAGAGATTTGCAACACTCTAGCCAAAAACATTCAGTACTTC.

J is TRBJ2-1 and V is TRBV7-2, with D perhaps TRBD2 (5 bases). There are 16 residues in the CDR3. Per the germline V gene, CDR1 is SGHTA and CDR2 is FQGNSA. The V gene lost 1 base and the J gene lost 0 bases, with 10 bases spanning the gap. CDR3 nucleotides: TGTGCCAGCAGCTTAGATGCCGGGAACTCCTACAATGAGCAGTTCTTC. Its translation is CASSLDAGNSYNEQFF.